This TCR beta chain came from a study of post-analysis software for immune sequencing data. Study summary: Recorded subtypes: relapsing-remitting, secondary progressive, progressive-relapsing; some patients unannotated.

The CDR3 length is 14 residues. Trimming shortened V by 7 bases and J by 1 base, and 12 bases separated the two germline ends. Study results and caveats: Controls significantly exceeded multiple sclerosis patients in normalized Chao1 diversity. TRBV5-6, TRBV5-1 and TRBV20-1 were among five TRBV segments more frequent in patients than controls.

Researchers reported that TCR beta cDNA libraries carried unique molecular identifiers. TCRdb recomputed calls from the PCR reads with MiXCR, one row per CDR3 protein. The repertoire includes about 800,000 distinct CDR3 sequences, roughly 27% of them detected once, and more than 0.45% sits in the top ten. A remark on this clonotype: Its antigen is as yet unknown.

The specimen sequenced was blood. The rearrangement uses TRBV12-3 or TRBV12-4 and TRBJ2-3; D gene uncertain. This sequence originates from a girl aged 5 to 17 with multiple sclerosis. In DNA, the CDR3 is TGTGCCAGCACCCACGGGCAGGGCACAGATACGCAGTATTTT. Encoded protein: CASTHGQGTDTQYF.